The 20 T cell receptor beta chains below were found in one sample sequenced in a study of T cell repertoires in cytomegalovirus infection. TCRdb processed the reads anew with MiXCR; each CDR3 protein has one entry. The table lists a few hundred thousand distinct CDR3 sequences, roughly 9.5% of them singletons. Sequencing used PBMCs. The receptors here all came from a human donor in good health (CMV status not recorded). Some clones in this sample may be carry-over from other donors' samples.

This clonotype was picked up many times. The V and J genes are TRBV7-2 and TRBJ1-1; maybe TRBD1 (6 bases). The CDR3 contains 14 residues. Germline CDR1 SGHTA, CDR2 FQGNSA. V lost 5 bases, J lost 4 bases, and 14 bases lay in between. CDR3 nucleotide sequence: TGTGCCAGCAGCCAACGACGGGGGCCCACTGAAGCTTTCTTT. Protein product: CASSQRRGPTEAFF. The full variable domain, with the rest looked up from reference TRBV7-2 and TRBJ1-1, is GAGVSQSPSNKVTEKGKDVELRCDPISGHTALYWYRQSLGQGLEFLIYFQGNSAPDKSGLPSDRFSAERTGGSVSTLTIQRTQQEDSAVYLCASSQRRGPTEAFFGQGTRLTVV.

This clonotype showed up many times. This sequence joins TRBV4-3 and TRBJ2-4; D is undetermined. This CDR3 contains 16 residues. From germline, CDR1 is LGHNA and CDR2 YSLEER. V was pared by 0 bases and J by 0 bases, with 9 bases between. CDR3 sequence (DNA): TGCGCCAGCAGCCAAGAAGGAGCACTAGCCAAAAACATTCAGTACTTC. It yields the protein CASSQEGALAKNIQYF.

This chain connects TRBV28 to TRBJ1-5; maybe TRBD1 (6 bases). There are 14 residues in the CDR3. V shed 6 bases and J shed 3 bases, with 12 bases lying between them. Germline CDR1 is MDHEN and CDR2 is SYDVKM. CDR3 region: CASSGQSHNQPQHF. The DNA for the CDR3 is TGTGCCAGCAGCGGACAGTCACACAATCAGCCCCAGCATTTT.

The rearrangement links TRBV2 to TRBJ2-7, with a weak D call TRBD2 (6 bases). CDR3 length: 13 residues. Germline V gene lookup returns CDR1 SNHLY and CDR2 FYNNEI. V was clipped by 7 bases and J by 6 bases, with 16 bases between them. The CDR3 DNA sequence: TGTGCCAGCACCCGGGCGGGGATCGGCGAGCAGTACTTC. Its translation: CASTRAGIGEQYF.

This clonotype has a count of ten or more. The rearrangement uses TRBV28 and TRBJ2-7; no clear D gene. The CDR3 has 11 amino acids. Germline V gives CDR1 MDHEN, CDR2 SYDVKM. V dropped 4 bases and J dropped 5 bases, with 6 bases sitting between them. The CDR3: CASSYINEQYF. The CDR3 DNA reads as TGTGCCAGCAGTTACATTAACGAGCAGTACTTC.

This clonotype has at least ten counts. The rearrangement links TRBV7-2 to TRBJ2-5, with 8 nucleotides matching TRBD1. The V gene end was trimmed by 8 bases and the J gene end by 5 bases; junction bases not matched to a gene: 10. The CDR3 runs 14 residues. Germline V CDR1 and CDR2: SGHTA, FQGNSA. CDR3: CASALSRGLETQYF. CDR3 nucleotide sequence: TGTGCCAGCGCCCTCAGCAGGGGGCTTGAGACCCAGTACTTC.

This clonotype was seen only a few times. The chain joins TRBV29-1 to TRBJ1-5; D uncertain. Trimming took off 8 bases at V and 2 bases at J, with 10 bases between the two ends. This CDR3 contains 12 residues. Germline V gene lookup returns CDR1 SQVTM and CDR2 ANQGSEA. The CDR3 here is CSFRDGNQPQHF. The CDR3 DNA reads TGCAGCTTTCGAGATGGCAATCAGCCCCAGCATTTT.

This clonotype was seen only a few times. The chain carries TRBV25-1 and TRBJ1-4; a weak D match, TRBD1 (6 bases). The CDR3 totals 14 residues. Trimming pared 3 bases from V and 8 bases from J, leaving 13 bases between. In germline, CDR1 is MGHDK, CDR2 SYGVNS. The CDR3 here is CASSEGGFGEKLFF. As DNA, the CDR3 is TGTGCCAGCAGTGAGGGGGGCTTTGGGGAAAAACTGTTTTTT.

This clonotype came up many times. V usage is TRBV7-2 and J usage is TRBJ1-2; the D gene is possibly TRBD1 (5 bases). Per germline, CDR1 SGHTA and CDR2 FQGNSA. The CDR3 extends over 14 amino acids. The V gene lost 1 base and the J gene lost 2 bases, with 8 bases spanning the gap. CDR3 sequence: CASSLVRGNYGYTF. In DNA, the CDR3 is TGTGCCAGCAGCTTAGTTAGGGGAAACTATGGCTACACCTTC.

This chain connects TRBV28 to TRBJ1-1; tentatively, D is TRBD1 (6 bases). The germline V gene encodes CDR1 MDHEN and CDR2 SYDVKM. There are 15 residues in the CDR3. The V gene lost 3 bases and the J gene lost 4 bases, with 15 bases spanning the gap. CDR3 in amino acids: CASSFRQVLVTEAFF. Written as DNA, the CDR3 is TGTGCCAGCAGTTTCAGACAGGTCCTCGTCACTGAAGCTTTCTTT.

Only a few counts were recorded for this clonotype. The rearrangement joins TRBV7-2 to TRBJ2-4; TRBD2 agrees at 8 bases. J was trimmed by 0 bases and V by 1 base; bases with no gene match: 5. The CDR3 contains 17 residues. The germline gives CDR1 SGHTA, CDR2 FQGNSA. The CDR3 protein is CASSLVPAGVAKNIQYF. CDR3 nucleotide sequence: TGTGCCAGCAGCTTAGTCCCAGCGGGGGTAGCCAAAAACATTCAGTACTTC.

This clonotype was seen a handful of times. CDR3 residues: CSVTHLTNMNTGELFF. As DNA, the CDR3 is TGCAGCGTTACCCATTTGACCAATATGAACACCGGGGAGCTGTTTTTT. The chain couples TRBV29-1 to TRBJ2-2; D uncertain. The germline V and J ends were trimmed by 5 bases and 1 base, with 17 bases remaining between them. Germline CDR1 is SQVTM and CDR2 is ANQGSEA. This CDR3 spans 16 amino acids.

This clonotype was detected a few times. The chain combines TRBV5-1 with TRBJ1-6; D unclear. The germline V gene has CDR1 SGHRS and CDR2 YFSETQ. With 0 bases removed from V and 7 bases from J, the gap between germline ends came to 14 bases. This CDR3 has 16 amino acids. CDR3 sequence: CASSLEGGQGNSPLHF. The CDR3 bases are TGCGCCAGCAGCTTGGAAGGAGGCCAAGGGAATTCACCCCTCCACTTT.

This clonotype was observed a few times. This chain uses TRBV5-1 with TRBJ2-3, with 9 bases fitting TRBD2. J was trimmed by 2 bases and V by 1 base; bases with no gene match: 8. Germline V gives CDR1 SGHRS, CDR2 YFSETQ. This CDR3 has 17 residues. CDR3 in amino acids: CASSLSVAGAFTDTQYF. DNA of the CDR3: TGCGCCAGCAGCTTGTCCGTAGCGGGAGCGTTCACAGATACGCAGTATTTT.

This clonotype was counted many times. The CDR3 DNA is TGTGCCAGCAGCGGCGGGTCGGCAGGCACAGATACGCAGTATTTT. Translating gives CASSGGSAGTDTQYF. The V call is TRBV5-4, the J call TRBJ2-3; possible D gene TRBD2, 5 bases. The CDR3 sequence is 15 residues long. V shed 4 bases and J shed 1 base, with 13 bases lying between them. Germline CDR1 and CDR2: SGHNT and YYREEE (reference sequence).

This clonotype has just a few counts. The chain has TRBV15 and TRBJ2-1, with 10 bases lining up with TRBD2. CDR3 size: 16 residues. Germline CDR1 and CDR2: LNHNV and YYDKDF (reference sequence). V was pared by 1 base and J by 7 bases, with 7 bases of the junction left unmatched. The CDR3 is CATSRVVSGGANEQFF. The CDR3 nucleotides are TGTGCCACCAGCAGAGTGGTAAGCGGGGGGGCGAATGAGCAGTTCTTC.

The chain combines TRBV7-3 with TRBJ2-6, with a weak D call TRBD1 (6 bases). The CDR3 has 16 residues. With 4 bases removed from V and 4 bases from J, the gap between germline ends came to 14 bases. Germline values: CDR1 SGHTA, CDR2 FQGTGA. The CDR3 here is CASSSEGTSGANVLTF. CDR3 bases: TGTGCCAGCAGCTCAGAAGGGACATCCGGGGCCAACGTCCTGACTTTC.

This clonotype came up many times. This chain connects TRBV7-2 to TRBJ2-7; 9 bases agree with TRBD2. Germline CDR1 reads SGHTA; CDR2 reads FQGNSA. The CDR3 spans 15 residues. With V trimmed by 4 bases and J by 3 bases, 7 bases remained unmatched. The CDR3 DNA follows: TGTGCCAGCAGCTCCGTAGCGGGGGCCCGCTACGAGCAGTACTTC. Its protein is CASSSVAGARYEQYF. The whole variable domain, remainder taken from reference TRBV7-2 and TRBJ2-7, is GAGVSQSPSNKVTEKGKDVELRCDPISGHTALYWYRQSLGQGLEFLIYFQGNSAPDKSGLPSDRFSAERTGGSVSTLTIQRTQQEDSAVYLCASSSVAGARYEQYFGPGTRLTVT.

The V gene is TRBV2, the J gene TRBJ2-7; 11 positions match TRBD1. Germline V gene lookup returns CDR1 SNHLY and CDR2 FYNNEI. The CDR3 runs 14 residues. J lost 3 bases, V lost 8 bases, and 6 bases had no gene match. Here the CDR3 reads CASLGTGGGYEQYF. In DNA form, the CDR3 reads TGTGCCAGCCTGGGGACAGGGGGAGGCTACGAGCAGTACTTC.

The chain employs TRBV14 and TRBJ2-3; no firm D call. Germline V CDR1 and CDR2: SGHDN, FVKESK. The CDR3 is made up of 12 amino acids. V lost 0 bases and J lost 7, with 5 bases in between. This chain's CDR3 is CASSQDSNTQYF. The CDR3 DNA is TGTGCCAGCAGCCAAGATTCGAATACGCAGTATTTT.